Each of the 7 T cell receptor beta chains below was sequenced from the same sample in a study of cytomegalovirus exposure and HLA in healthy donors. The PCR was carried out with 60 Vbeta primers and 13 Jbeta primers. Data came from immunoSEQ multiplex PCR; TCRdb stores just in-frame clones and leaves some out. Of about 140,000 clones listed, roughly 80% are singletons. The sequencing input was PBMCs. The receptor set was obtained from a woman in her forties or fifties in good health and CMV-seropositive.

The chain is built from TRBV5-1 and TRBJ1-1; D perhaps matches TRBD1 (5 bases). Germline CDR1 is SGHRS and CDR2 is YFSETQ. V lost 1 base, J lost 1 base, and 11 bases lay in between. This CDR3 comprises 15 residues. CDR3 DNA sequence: TGCGCCAGCAGCTTGATGGGGGGGACGAACACTGAAGCTTTCTTT. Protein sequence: CASSLMGGTNTEAFF.

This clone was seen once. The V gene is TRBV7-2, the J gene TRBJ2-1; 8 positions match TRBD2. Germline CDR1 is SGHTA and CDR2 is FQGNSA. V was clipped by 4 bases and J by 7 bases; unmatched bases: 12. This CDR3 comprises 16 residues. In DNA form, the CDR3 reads TGTGCCAGCAGCTCGACACCGGGACTAGGGGGAAATGAGCAGTTCTTC. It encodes CASSSTPGLGGNEQFF.

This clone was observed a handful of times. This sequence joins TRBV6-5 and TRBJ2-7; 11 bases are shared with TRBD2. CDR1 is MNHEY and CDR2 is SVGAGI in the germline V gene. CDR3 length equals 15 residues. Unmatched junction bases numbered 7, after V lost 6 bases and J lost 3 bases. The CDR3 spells CASRTGTSGIYEQYF. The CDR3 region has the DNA TGTGCCAGCAGAACCGGGACTAGCGGCATCTACGAGCAGTACTTC.

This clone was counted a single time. The CDR3 loop reads CASPRWGGGAITGELFF. The CDR3 DNA reads as TGTGCCAGCCCTAGGTGGGGCGGGGGGGCGATTACCGGGGAGCTGTTTTTT. The chain couples TRBV19 to TRBJ2-2; 9 positions agree with TRBD2. The CDR3 is 17 residues long. Germline loops: CDR1 LNHDA, CDR2 SQIVND (reference sequence). The V gene end was trimmed by 9 bases and the J gene end by 5 bases; junction bases not matched to a gene: 16. The full variable domain, in which reference TRBV19 and TRBJ2-2 provide the parts outside the CDR3, is DGGITQSPKYLFRKEGQNVTLSCEQNLNHDAMYWYRQDPGQGLRLIYYSQIVNDFQKGDIAEGYSVSREKKESFPLTVTSAQKNPTAFYLCASPRWGGGAITGELFFGEGSRLTVL.

The CDR3 DNA is TGTGCCAGCAGCCGGGACAGCAACTATGGCTACACCTTC. This codes for CASSRDSNYGYTF. The chain links TRBV7-9 to TRBJ1-2; 7 positions match TRBD1. The V and J ends lost 5 bases and 2 bases, in that order; junction bases with no gene match: 2. The CDR3 spans 13 residues. Germline V gene lookup returns CDR1 SEHNR and CDR2 FQNEAQ (reference sequence).

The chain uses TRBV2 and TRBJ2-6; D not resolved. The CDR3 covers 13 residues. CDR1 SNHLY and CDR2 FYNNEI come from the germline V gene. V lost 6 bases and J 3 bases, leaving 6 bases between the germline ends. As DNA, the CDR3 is TGTGCCAGCAGCTATTATGGGGCCAACGTCCTGACTTTC. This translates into CASSYYGANVLTF. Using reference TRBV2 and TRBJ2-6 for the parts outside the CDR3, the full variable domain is EPEVTQTPSHQVTQMGQEVILRCVPISNHLYFYWYRQILGQKVEFLVSFYNNEISEKSEIFDDQFSVERPDGSNFTLKIRSTKLEDSAMYFCASSYYGANVLTFGAGSRLTVL.

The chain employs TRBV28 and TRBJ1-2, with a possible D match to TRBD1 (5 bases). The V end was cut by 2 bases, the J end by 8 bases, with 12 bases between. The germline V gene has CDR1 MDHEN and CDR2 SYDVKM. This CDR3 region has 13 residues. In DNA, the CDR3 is TGTGCCAGCAGTTTAAGGCAGGGCTTGGGCTACACCTTC. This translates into CASSLRQGLGYTF.